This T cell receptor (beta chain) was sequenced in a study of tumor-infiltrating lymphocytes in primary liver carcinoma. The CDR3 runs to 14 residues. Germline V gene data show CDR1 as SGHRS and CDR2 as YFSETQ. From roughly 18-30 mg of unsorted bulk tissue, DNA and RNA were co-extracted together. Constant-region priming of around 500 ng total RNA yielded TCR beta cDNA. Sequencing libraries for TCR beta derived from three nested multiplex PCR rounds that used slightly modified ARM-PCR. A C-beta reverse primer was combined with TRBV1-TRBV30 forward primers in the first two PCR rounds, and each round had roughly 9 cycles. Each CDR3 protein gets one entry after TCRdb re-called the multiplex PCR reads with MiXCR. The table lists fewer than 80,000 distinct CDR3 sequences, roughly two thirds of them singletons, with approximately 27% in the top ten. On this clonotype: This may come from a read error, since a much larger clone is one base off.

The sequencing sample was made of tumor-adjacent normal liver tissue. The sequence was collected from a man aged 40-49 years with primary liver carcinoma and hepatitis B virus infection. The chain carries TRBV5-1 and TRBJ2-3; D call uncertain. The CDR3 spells CANSFGESTDTQYF. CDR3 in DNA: TGCGCCAACAGCTTTGGCGAGTCGACAGATACGCAGTATTTT.